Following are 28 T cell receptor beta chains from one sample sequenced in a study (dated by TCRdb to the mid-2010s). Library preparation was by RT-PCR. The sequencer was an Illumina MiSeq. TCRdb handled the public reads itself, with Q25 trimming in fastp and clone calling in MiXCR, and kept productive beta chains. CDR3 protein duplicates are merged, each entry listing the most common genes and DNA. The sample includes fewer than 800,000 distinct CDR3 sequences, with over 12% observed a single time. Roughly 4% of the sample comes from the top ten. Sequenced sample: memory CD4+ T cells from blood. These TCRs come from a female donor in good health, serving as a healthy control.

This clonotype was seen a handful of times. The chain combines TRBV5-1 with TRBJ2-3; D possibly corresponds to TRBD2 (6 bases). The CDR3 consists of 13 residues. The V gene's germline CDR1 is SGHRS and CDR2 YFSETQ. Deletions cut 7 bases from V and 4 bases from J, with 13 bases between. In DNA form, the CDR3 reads TGCGCCAGCCAGGGCGGAGGGGCAGATACGCAGTATTTT. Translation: CASQGGGADTQYF.

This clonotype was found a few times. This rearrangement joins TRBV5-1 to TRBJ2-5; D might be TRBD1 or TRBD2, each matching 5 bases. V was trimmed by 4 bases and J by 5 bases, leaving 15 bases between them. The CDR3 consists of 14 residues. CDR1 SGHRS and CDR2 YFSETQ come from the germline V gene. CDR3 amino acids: CASSGIGTAETQYF. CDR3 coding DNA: TGCGCCAGCAGCGGAATTGGGACCGCGGAGACCCAGTACTTC.

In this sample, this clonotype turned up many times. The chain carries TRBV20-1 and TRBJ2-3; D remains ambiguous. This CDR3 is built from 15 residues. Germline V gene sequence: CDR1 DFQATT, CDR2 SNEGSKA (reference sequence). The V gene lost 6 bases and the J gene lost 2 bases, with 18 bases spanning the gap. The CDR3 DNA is TGCAGTGCAACCCGACGGCTCGGTGCCACAGATACGCAGTATTTT. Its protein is CSATRRLGATDTQYF.

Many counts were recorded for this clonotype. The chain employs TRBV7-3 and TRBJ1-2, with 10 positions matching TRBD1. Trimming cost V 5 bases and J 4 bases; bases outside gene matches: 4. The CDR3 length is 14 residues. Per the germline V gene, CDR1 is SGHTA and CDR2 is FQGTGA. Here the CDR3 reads CASSPGTGAYGYTF. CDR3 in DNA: TGTGCCAGCAGCCCAGGGACAGGGGCCTATGGCTACACCTTC.

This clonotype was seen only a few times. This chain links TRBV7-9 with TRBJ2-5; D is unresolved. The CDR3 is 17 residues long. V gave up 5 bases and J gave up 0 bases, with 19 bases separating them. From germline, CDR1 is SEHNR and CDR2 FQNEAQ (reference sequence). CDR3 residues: CASSRGGAPLYQETQYF. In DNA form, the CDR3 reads TGTGCCAGCAGCCGAGGTGGAGCCCCCTTGTACCAAGAGACCCAGTACTTC.

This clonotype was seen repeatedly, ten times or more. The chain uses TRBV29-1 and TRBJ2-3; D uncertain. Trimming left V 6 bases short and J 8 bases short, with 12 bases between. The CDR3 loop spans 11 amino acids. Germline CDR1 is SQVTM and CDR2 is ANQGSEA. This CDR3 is CSVDFASTQYF. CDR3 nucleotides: TGCAGCGTGGATTTTGCGAGTACGCAGTATTTT.

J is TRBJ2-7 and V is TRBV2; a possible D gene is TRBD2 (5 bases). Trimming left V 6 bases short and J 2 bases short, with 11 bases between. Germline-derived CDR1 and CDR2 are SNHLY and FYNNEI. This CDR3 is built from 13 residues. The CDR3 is CASRPDGTYEQYF. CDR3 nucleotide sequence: TGTGCCAGCAGGCCGGACGGGACCTACGAGCAGTACTTC.

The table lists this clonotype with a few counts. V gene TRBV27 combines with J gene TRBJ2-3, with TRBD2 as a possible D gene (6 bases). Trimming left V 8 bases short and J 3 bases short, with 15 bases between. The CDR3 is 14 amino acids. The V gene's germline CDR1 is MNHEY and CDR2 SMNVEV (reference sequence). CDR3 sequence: CASQRIGGTDTQYF. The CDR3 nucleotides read TGTGCCAGCCAGCGGATAGGAGGGACAGATACGCAGTATTTT.

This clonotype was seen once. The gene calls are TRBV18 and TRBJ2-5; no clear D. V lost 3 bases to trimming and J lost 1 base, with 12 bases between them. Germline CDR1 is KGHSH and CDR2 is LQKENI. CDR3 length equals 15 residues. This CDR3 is CASSPLASFQETQYF. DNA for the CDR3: TGTGCCAGCTCACCCTTAGCAAGCTTCCAAGAGACCCAGTACTTC.

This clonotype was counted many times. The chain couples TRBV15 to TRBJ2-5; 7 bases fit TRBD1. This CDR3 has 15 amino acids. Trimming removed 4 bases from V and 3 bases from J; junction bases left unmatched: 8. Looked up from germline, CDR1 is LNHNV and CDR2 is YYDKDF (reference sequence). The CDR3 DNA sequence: TGTGCCACCAGCACGGGACAGAACAGAAAAGAGACCCAGTACTTC. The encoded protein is CATSTGQNRKETQYF.

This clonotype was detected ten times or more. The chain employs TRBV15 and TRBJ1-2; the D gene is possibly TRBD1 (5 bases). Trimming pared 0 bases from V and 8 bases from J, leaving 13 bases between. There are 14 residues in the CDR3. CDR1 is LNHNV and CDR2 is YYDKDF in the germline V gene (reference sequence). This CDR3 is CATSRDIQGSGYTF. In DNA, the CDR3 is TGTGCCACCAGCAGAGATATTCAGGGATCCGGCTACACCTTC.

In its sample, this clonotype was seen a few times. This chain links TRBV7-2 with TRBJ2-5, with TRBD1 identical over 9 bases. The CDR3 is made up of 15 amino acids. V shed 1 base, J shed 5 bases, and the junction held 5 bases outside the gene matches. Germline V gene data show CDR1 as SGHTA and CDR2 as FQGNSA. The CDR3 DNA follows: TGTGCCAGCAGCTTAGAGCACAGGGGGCTTGAGACCCAGTACTTC. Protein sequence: CASSLEHRGLETQYF.

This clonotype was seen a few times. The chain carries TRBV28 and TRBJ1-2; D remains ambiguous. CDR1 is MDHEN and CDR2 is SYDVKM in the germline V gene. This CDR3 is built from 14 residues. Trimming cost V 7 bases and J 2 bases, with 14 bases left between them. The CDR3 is CASTAIRGNYGYTF. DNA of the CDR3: TGTGCCAGCACTGCAATTAGAGGAAACTATGGCTACACCTTC.

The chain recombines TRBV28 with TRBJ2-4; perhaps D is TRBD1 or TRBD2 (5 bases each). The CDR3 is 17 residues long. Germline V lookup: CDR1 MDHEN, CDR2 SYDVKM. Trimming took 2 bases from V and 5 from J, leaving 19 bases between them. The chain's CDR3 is CASSLTGSSRDQNIQYF. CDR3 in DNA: TGTGCCAGCAGTTTAACGGGGTCCTCCAGGGATCAAAACATTCAGTACTTC.

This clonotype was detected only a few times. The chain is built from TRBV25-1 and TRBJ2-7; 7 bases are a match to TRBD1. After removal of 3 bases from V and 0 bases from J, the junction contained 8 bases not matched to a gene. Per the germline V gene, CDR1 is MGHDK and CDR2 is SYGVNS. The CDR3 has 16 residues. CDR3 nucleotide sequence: TGTGCCAGCAGTGACACTCCGGACAGGCCCTCCTACGAGCAGTACTTC. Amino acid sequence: CASSDTPDRPSYEQYF.

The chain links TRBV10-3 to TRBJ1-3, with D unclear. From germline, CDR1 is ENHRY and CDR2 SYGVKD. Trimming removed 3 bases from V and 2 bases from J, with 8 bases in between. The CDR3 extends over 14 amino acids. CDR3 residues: CAISDFGTGNTIYF. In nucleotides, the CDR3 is TGTGCCATCAGTGATTTCGGGACTGGAAACACCATATATTTT.

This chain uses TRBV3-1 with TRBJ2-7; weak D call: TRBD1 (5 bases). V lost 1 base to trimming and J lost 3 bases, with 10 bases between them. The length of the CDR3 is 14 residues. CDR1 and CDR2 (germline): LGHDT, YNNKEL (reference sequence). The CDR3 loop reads CASSQVDDSYEQYF. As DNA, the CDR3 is TGTGCCAGCAGCCAAGTGGATGACAGCTACGAGCAGTACTTC.

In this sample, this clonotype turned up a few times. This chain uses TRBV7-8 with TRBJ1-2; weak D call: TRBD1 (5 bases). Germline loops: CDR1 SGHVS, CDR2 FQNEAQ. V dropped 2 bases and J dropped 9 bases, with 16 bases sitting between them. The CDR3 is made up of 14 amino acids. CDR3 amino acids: CASSLLGLLGSYTF. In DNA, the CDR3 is TGTGCCAGCAGCTTATTGGGACTGCTCGGCAGCTACACCTTC.

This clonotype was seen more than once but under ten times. The CDR3 DNA follows: TGTGCTAGTGGTTTGCGCGGGAGGTACCCCCACGAGCAGTACTTC. Protein sequence: CASGLRGRYPHEQYF. V gene TRBV12-5 combines with J gene TRBJ2-7, with 8 bases matching TRBD2. CDR1 is LGHNT and CDR2 is FRNRAP in the germline V gene. Germline trimming cut 2 bases from V and 5 bases from J; bases unmatched to any gene: 8. The CDR3 loop spans 15 amino acids.

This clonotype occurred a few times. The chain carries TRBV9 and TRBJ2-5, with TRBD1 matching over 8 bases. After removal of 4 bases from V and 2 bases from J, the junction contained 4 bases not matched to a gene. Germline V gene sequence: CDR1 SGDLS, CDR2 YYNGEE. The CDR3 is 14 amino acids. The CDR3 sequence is CASSFDRGQETQYF. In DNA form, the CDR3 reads TGTGCCAGCAGCTTCGACAGGGGACAAGAGACCCAGTACTTC.

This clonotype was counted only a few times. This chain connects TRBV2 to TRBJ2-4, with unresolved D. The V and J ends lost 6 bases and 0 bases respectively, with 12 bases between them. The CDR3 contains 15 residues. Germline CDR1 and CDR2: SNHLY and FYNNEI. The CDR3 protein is CASSFSDKAKNIQYF. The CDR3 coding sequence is TGTGCCAGCAGCTTCTCTGATAAAGCCAAAAACATTCAGTACTTC.

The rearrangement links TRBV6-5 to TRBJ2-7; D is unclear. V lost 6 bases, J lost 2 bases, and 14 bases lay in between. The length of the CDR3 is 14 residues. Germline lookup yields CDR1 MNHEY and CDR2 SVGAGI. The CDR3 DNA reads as TGTGCCAGCAGGCGCGACTTTCGGACCTACGAGCAGTACTTC. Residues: CASRRDFRTYEQYF.

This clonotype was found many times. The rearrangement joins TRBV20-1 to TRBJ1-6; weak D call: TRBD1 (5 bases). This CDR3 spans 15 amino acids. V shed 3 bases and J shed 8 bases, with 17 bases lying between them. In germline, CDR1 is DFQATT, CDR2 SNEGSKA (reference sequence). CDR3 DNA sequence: TGCAGTGCTAGGGAGGGGAGTAATCGGGATTCACCCCTCCACTTT. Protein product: CSAREGSNRDSPLHF.

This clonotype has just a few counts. Written as DNA, the CDR3 is TGCAGTGCTAGAGTGCTAGCAGGCACCGGGGAGCTGTTTTTT. Protein sequence: CSARVLAGTGELFF. The genes are TRBV20-1 and TRBJ2-2, with D perhaps matching TRBD2 (5 bases). The V gene lost 1 base and the J gene lost 4 bases, with 10 bases spanning the gap. The V gene's germline CDR1 is DFQATT and CDR2 SNEGSKA (reference sequence). The CDR3 runs to 14 residues.

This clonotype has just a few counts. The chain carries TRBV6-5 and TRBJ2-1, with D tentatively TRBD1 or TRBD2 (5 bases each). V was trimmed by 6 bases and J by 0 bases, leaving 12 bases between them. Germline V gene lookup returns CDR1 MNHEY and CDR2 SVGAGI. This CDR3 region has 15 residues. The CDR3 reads CASRGDRYSYNEQFF. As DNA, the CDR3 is TGTGCCAGCAGGGGGGACCGCTACTCCTACAATGAGCAGTTCTTC.

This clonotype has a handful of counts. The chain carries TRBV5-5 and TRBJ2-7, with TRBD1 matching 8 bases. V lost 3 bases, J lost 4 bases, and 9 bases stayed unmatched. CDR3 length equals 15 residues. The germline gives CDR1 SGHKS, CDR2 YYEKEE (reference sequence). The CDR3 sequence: CASSSFQGAGYEQYF. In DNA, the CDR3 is TGTGCCAGCAGCTCTTTCCAGGGGGCTGGTTACGAGCAGTACTTC.

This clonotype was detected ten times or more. CDR3 bases: TGTGCCACCAGCCCCGGACAGTACGATCAGCCCCAGCATTTT. Translation gives CATSPGQYDQPQHF. V usage is TRBV15 and J usage is TRBJ1-5, with a weak D call TRBD1 (6 bases). The CDR3 covers 14 residues. CDR1 and CDR2 from the germline V gene are LNHNV and YYDKDF (reference sequence). V was shortened by 5 bases and J by 5 bases, with 13 bases between the two germline ends.

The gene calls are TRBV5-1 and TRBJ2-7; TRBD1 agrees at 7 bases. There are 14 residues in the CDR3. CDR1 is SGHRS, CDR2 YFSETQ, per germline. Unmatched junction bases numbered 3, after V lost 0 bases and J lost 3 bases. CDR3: CASSLATGRYEQYF. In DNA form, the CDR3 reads TGCGCCAGCAGCTTGGCGACAGGGCGCTACGAGCAGTACTTC.